What follows are 21 T cell receptor beta chains derived from one specimen sequenced in a study of beta chain features in type 1 diabetes. Expressed TCRB transcripts were sequenced because the entire RNA isolate underwent reverse transcription. Clones were sequenced by immunoSEQ multiplex PCR, and TCRdb holds only the in-frame ones, with some missing. The sample has 450,000 or so clones; 9.5% to 12% are singletons. The sample comprised naive CD4+ T cells from blood. These receptors all stem from a woman younger than 35 in good health.

The rearrangement joins TRBV23-1 to TRBJ1-2, with D perhaps TRBD1 (5 bases). TRBV23-1 is an open reading frame whose function is uncertain. Trimming took off 4 bases at V and 8 bases at J, with 17 bases between the two ends. This CDR3 is 14 amino acids long. This CDR3 is CASSPGDSFSGYTF. CDR3 sequence (DNA): TGCGCCAGCAGTCCGGGAGACAGTTTCTCGGGCTACACCTTC.

This clone appeared a few times. The chain joins TRBV15 to TRBJ1-4; no clear D gene. CDR3 length equals 15 residues. Germline lookup yields CDR1 LNHNV and CDR2 YYDKDF (reference sequence). The germline V and J ends were trimmed by 5 bases and 0 bases, with 10 bases remaining between them. CDR3 nucleotide sequence: TGTGCCACCAGCGGGGAGACGGCAACTAATGAAAAACTGTTTTTT. It codes for CATSGETATNEKLFF.

V and J are TRBV5-1 and TRBJ2-1, with no clear D. From germline, CDR1 is SGHRS and CDR2 YFSETQ. The V and J ends lost 2 bases and 6 bases respectively, with 6 bases between them. The CDR3 is made up of 12 amino acids. The CDR3 nucleotides are TGCGCCAGCAGCTTTACTACCAATGAGCAGTTCTTC. It codes for CASSFTTNEQFF. Combining the CDR3 with reference TRBV5-1 and TRBJ2-1 gives the whole variable domain KAGVTQTPRYLIKTRGQQVTLSCSPISGHRSVSWYQQTPGQGLQFLFEYFSETQRNKGNFPGRFSGRQFSNSRSEMNVSTLELGDSALYLCASSFTTNEQFFGPGTRLTVL.

This clone came up a few times. Other DNA sequences in this sample translate to the same CDR3. The chain employs TRBV9 and TRBJ2-3; D remains unclear. This CDR3 spans 13 amino acids. The germline CDR1 and CDR2 sequences are SGDLS and YYNGEE. Trimming pared 0 bases from V and 2 bases from J, leaving 4 bases between. This chain's CDR3 is CASSVGITDTQYF. The CDR3 DNA is TGTGCCAGCAGCGTAGGGATCACAGATACGCAGTATTTT.

Only a few counts were recorded for this clone. This chain connects TRBV5-1 to TRBJ2-5; D is ambiguous. The V gene lost 0 bases and the J gene lost 5 bases, with 14 bases spanning the gap. This CDR3 region has 15 residues. CDR1 is SGHRS, CDR2 YFSETQ, per germline. CDR3 region: CASSLGVAGIETQYF. CDR3 nucleotide sequence: TGCGCCAGCAGCTTGGGGGTAGCCGGAATTGAGACCCAGTACTTC.

The chain employs TRBV5-4 and TRBJ2-5; no reliable D call. This CDR3 region has 14 residues. V shed 0 bases and J shed 3 bases, with 9 bases lying between them. Germline V CDR1 and CDR2: SGHNT, YYREEE (reference sequence). The CDR3 coding sequence is TGTGCCAGCAGCTTGGTTGGTAAAGAAGAGACCCAGTACTTC. Translating gives CASSLVGKEETQYF.

The V gene is TRBV6-6, the J gene TRBJ2-7; maybe TRBD2 (5 bases). CDR3 length equals 16 residues. Trimming cost V 7 bases and J 6 bases, with 25 bases left between them. Germline CDR1 and CDR2: MNHNY and SVGAGI (reference sequence). Written as DNA, the CDR3 is TGTGCCAGCACCTTACTAGGTCAGCCTTATACGTCCGAGCAGTACGTC. Translating gives CASTLLGQPYTSEQYV.

The chain couples TRBV4-1 to TRBJ1-6; D not resolved. Germline assignment: CDR1 MGHRA and CDR2 YSYEKL. The V end was cut by 1 base, the J end by 8 bases, with 3 bases between. This CDR3 is 12 amino acids long. The CDR3 loop reads CASSQVHSPLHF. The DNA of the CDR3 is TGCGCCAGCAGCCAAGTACATTCACCCCTCCACTTT.

The chain is built from TRBV6-5 and TRBJ2-5, with 9 nucleotides matching TRBD2. Germline loops: CDR1 MNHEY, CDR2 SVGAGI. After removal of 2 bases from V and 4 bases from J, the junction contained 5 bases not matched to a gene. The CDR3 has 15 residues. The CDR3 region has the DNA TGTGCCAGCAGTTACGGCGGGAGGGCCGGAGAGACCCAGTACTTC. The encoded protein is CASSYGGRAGETQYF.

This clone has only a few counts. The chain combines TRBV5-4 with TRBJ1-4; no reliable D call. The CDR3 consists of 14 residues. Germline lookup yields CDR1 SGHNT and CDR2 YYREEE (reference sequence). Trimming took off 1 base at V and 7 bases at J, with 11 bases between the two ends. The CDR3 reads CASSLQLASEKLFF. CDR3 DNA sequence: TGTGCCAGCAGCTTGCAACTTGCGTCTGAAAAACTGTTTTTT.

There are a few counts of this clone. The chain employs TRBV29-1 and TRBJ2-3; 8 nucleotides align to TRBD1. The germline V gene has CDR1 SQVTM and CDR2 ANQGSEA. Unmatched junction bases numbered 5, after V lost 7 bases and J lost 2 bases. The CDR3 extends over 13 amino acids. CDR3 bases: TGCAGCGCCCGGACAGGGATCACAGATACGCAGTATTTT. Protein product: CSARTGITDTQYF.

V is TRBV18 and J is TRBJ1-1; 8 bases align to TRBD1. The CDR3 sequence is 15 residues long. In germline, CDR1 is KGHSH, CDR2 LQKENI. With 1 base clipped from V and 0 bases from J, the junction kept 1 base outside the gene matches. CDR3 DNA sequence: TGTGCCAGCTCACCACTGACAGGGGTGAACACTGAAGCTTTCTTT. As protein: CASSPLTGVNTEAFF.

This clone came up a few times. The V and J genes are TRBV11-1 and TRBJ2-2; the D gene is possibly TRBD2 (5 bases). The CDR3 spans 15 residues. Germline-derived CDR1 and CDR2 are SGHAT and FQDESV (reference sequence). The V end was cut by 5 bases, the J end by 6 bases, with 16 bases between. The CDR3 is CASSPPRGAPGELFF. The CDR3, as DNA: TGTGCCAGCAGCCCCCCCCGGGGAGCACCCGGGGAGCTGTTTTTT.

This clone was observed a handful of times. V gene TRBV19 combines with J gene TRBJ2-7; no clear D. Germline CDR1 LNHDA, CDR2 SQIVND (reference sequence). V gave up 5 bases and J gave up 3 bases, with 5 bases separating them. This CDR3 has 11 residues. The CDR3 DNA follows: TGTGCCAGTAGTGAAAACTACGAGCAGTACTTC. Its translation is CASSENYEQYF.

J is TRBJ1-1 and V is TRBV2, with D perhaps matching TRBD1 (6 bases). The CDR3 consists of 13 residues. CDR1 and CDR2 from the germline V gene are SNHLY and FYNNEI. With 7 bases removed from V and 7 bases from J, the gap between germline ends came to 16 bases. The CDR3 DNA reads TGTGCCAGCAACCTACAGGGAGTCAGTGAAGCTTTCTTT. This encodes CASNLQGVSEAFF. The complete variable domain, with remaining parts taken from reference TRBV2 and TRBJ1-1, reads EPEVTQTPSHQVTQMGQEVILRCVPISNHLYFYWYRQILGQKVEFLVSFYNNEISEKSEIFDDQFSVERPDGSNFTLKIRSTKLEDSAMYFCASNLQGVSEAFFGQGTRLTVV.

The chain carries TRBV20-1 and TRBJ1-1; D may be TRBD1 (6 bases). The ends were cut back, 6 bases at V and 7 bases at J, with 12 bases in the middle. Germline-derived CDR1 and CDR2 are DFQATT and SNEGSKA (reference sequence). The CDR3 spans 11 residues. The CDR3 DNA sequence: TGCAGTGCGTACGACAGGAGTGAAGCTTTCTTT. It specifies CSAYDRSEAFF.

This clone was observed once. V and J are TRBV11-2 and TRBJ2-5, with D maybe TRBD2 (6 bases). Germline lookup yields CDR1 SGHAT and CDR2 FQNNGV. The CDR3 spans 14 residues. The V and J ends lost 5 bases and 4 bases respectively, with 14 bases between them. The CDR3 DNA is TGTGCCAGCAGCCTTAAGGCAGCGGGAGAGACCCAGTACTTC. Protein sequence: CASSLKAAGETQYF.

This chain uses TRBV10-3 with TRBJ2-1, with TRBD2 identical over 13 bases. The CDR3 consists of 16 residues. Per germline, CDR1 ENHRY and CDR2 SYGVKD. V lost 4 bases to trimming and J lost 2 bases; unmatched junction nucleotides: 2. The CDR3 region is CAISGTSGSPYNEQFF. CDR3 sequence (DNA): TGTGCCATCAGTGGGACTAGCGGGAGCCCCTACAATGAGCAGTTCTTC.

The genes are TRBV29-1 and TRBJ1-1, with D uncertain. V was cut by 7 bases and J by 1 base, with 16 bases left in between. The CDR3 covers 14 residues. Germline V gene sequence: CDR1 SQVTM, CDR2 ANQGSEA. The DNA for the CDR3 is TGCAGCGGCACACGCCGGAGGGAGAACACTGAAGCTTTCTTT. Translated, it gives CSGTRRRENTEAFF.

The V call is TRBV6-1, the J call TRBJ2-7; D is undetermined. V was shortened by 3 bases and J by 3 bases, with 12 bases between the two germline ends. Per the germline V gene, CDR1 is MNHNS and CDR2 is SASEGT. CDR3 length equals 14 residues. The CDR3 nucleotides are TGTGCCAGCAGTGAGGGGTATGGGCGCTACGAGCAGTACTTC. Encoded protein: CASSEGYGRYEQYF.

This clone showed up just a few times. The gene calls are TRBV6-5 and TRBJ2-3; D is undetermined. The CDR3 totals 12 residues. Trimming removed 5 bases at V and 3 bases at J, with 6 bases between. Germline V gene data show CDR1 as MNHEY and CDR2 as SVGAGI. CDR3 nucleotides: TGTGCCAGCAGTGAAACAACAGATACGCAGTATTTT. Translating gives CASSETTDTQYF.